The 27 T cell receptor beta chains below all came from one sample that was sequenced in a study of post-analysis software for immune sequencing data. Study outcomes and limitations: Patients had higher frequencies than controls of roughly five TRBV segments, including TRBV5-6, TRBV5-1 and TRBV20-1.

The TCR beta cDNA libraries carried unique molecular identifiers. TCRdb reanalysed the PCR reads using MiXCR and keeps one entry per CDR3 protein. The sample contains a few hundred thousand distinct CDR3 sequences, over 30% of which appear only once. These receptors' targets are unknown. The sequenced sample was blood. These receptors were taken from a girl aged 2 to 9 with multiple sclerosis.

This clonotype was observed a few times. The chain recombines TRBV3-1 with TRBJ2-1; D gene ambiguous. From germline, CDR1 is LGHDT and CDR2 YNNKEL (reference sequence). CDR3 length equals 12 residues. Trimming took off 1 base at V and 9 bases at J, with 7 bases between the two ends. The DNA for the CDR3 is TGTGCCAGCAGCCAAGGTTCTCTTGAGCAGTTCTTC. It yields the protein CASSQGSLEQFF.

This clonotype occurred a few times. CDR3 protein: CASSQAGGASSYEQYF. CDR3 nucleotide sequence: TGTGCCAGCAGCCAAGCTGGTGGGGCGTCCAGCTACGAGCAGTACTTC. V is TRBV3-1 and J is TRBJ2-7; a weak D match, TRBD1 (5 bases). The CDR3 totals 16 residues. Germline V gives CDR1 LGHDT, CDR2 YNNKEL (reference sequence). V was shortened by 1 base and J by 3 bases, with 16 bases between the two germline ends.

A few counts support this clonotype. The rearrangement joins TRBV7-6 to TRBJ2-5, with a weak D call TRBD2 (6 bases). Trimming shortened V by 5 bases and J by 3 bases, and 13 bases separated the two germline ends. The germline gives CDR1 SGHVS, CDR2 FNYEAQ. The CDR3 loop spans 14 amino acids. The CDR3 bases are TGTGCCAGCAGCCCGAGGGACTTTAAAGAGACCCAGTACTTC. It translates to CASSPRDFKETQYF.

This chain links TRBV20-1 with TRBJ2-1, with D perhaps given as TRBD1 or TRBD2 (6 bases each). Germline loops: CDR1 DFQATT, CDR2 SNEGSKA (reference sequence). The CDR3 extends over 16 amino acids. V was pared by 0 bases and J by 8 bases, with 20 bases between. Written as DNA, the CDR3 is TGCAGTGCTAGAGATCGGAGGGGGTTGGGGATCCATGAGCAGTTCTTC. Its protein is CSARDRRGLGIHEQFF.

The chain uses TRBV5-6 and TRBJ2-7; no definite D call. CDR3 length: 12 amino acids. Trimming took 3 bases from V and 6 from J, leaving 10 bases between them. The germline CDR1 and CDR2 sequences are SGHDT and YYEEEE. The CDR3 DNA is TGTGCCAGCAGCTACGGCCTAGGCGAGCAGTACTTC. As protein: CASSYGLGEQYF.

This clonotype was seen more than once but under ten times. The chain uses TRBV7-8 and TRBJ1-5, with TRBD1 identical over 7 bases. Germline CDR1 SGHVS, CDR2 FQNEAQ. This CDR3 is 14 amino acids long. The trim removed 5 bases at V and 6 bases at J, leaving 7 bases unmatched. The chain's CDR3 is CASSATGMFQPQHF. CDR3 in DNA: TGTGCCAGCAGCGCGACAGGGATGTTTCAGCCCCAGCATTTT.

This clonotype was recorded a few times. The junction differs from germline at one of its ends, possibly a read error. This chain links TRBV10-3 with TRBJ1-1; 7 bases match TRBD1. CDR3 length: 14 amino acids. CDR1 and CDR2 (germline): ENHRY, SYGVKD. CDR3 sequence: CAISEPPQGTEAFF. The CDR3 bases are TGTGCCATTAGTGAGCCGCCACAGGGGACTGAAGCTTTCTTT.

This chain uses TRBV7-3 with TRBJ1-1; 8 bases are a match to TRBD1. This CDR3 has 16 amino acids. Trimming at V came to 0 bases and at J to 3 bases, leaving 6 bases not matched to a gene. Germline-derived CDR1 and CDR2 are SGHTA and FQGTGA. CDR3 coding DNA: TGTGCCAGCAGCTTAACCCGGACAGGGCGGGACACTGAAGCTTTCTTT. This translates into CASSLTRTGRDTEAFF.

This clonotype was seen just once. The chain uses TRBV7-2 and TRBJ2-1; 8 positions agree with TRBD2. The V gene's germline CDR1 is SGHTA and CDR2 FQGNSA. The length of the CDR3 is 13 residues. The trim removed 5 bases at V and 5 bases at J, leaving 2 bases unmatched. The CDR3 spells CASSRGGHNEQFF. As DNA, the CDR3 is TGTGCCAGCAGCCGCGGGGGGCACAATGAGCAGTTCTTC.

The gene calls are TRBV4-3 and TRBJ2-7, with a weak D call TRBD2 (6 bases). The J call could be wrong; TRBJ2-5 is a better fit for the DNA end. The germline gives CDR1 LGHNA, CDR2 YSLEER. The CDR3 has 17 amino acids. This CDR3 is CASSQEWGSTGVETQYF. The CDR3 DNA sequence: TGCGCCAGCAGCCAAGAATGGGGTAGTACGGGAGTAGAGACCCAGTACTTC.

The chain uses TRBV9 and TRBJ2-7, with D hard to call. The V and J ends lost 0 bases and 2 bases respectively, with 3 bases between them. This CDR3 spans 12 amino acids. CDR1 SGDLS and CDR2 YYNGEE come from the germline V gene. CDR3: CASSVDTYEQYF. CDR3 DNA: TGTGCCAGCAGCGTAGACACCTACGAGCAGTACTTC.

This clonotype has a handful of counts. V and J are TRBV7-6 and TRBJ2-5, with 10 bases that match TRBD2. In germline, CDR1 is SGHVS, CDR2 FNYEAQ. The CDR3 length is 17 residues. V trimming: 2 bases; J trimming: 2 bases; junction bases outside the gene matches: 8. As DNA, the CDR3 is TGTGCCAGCAGCTTATATTTGCTAGCGGGGGATCAAGAGACCCAGTACTTC. As protein: CASSLYLLAGDQETQYF.

The chain carries TRBV15 and TRBJ2-4; possibly TRBD1 for D (5 bases). Trimming left V 5 bases short and J 15 bases short, with 17 bases between. Per germline, CDR1 LNHNV and CDR2 YYDKDF (reference sequence). CDR3 length equals 12 residues. As DNA, the CDR3 is TGTGCCACCAGCCAGTTCAGGGCCGAGCGGTACTTC. This gives the protein CATSQFRAERYF.

The chain links TRBV20-1 to TRBJ2-6; D gene uncertain. The CDR3 consists of 15 residues. The V end lost 0 bases, the J end lost 0 bases, and 6 bases lay between the germline ends. From germline, CDR1 is DFQATT and CDR2 SNEGSKA (reference sequence). Here the CDR3 reads CSARDQSSGANVLTF. The CDR3 DNA reads as TGCAGTGCTAGAGATCAGTCCTCTGGGGCCAACGTCCTGACTTTC.

The table lists this clonotype with many counts. V gene TRBV6-5 combines with J gene TRBJ1-2; 8 bases align to TRBD1. The CDR3 spans 18 residues. Per germline, CDR1 MNHEY and CDR2 SVGAGI. V shed 0 bases, J shed 2 bases, and the junction held 11 bases outside the gene matches. CDR3 amino acids: CASSYSVVGQGANYGYTF. Written as DNA, the CDR3 is TGTGCCAGCAGTTACTCGGTGGTCGGGCAGGGGGCAAACTATGGCTACACCTTC.

This chain connects TRBV3-1 to TRBJ2-5; D gene uncertain. The germline V and J ends were trimmed by 2 bases and 1 base, with 11 bases remaining between them. Germline CDR1 LGHDT, CDR2 YNNKEL (reference sequence). There are 15 residues in the CDR3. CDR3 protein: CASSQNSGIQETQYF. The DNA of the CDR3 is TGTGCCAGCAGCCAAAATTCTGGGATCCAAGAGACCCAGTACTTC.

V is TRBV5-1 and J is TRBJ1-1; the D is unclear. Deletions cut 3 bases from V and 0 bases from J, with 6 bases between. CDR3 length: 13 amino acids. Germline CDR1 is SGHRS and CDR2 is YFSETQ. As DNA, the CDR3 is TGCGCCAGCAGCTCGGCCTTGAACACTGAAGCTTTCTTT. As protein: CASSSALNTEAFF.

The chain uses TRBV5-6 and TRBJ1-2, with a possible D match to TRBD1 (5 bases). The V end lost 2 bases, the J end lost 7 bases, and 6 bases lay between the germline ends. The CDR3 length is 11 residues. The germline V gene encodes CDR1 SGHDT and CDR2 YYEEEE. CDR3: CASSFRAGYTF. CDR3 nucleotide sequence: TGTGCCAGCAGCTTCAGGGCTGGCTACACCTTC.

CDR3 loop: CASSDRVNIQYF. The CDR3 DNA is TGTGCCAGCAGTGATCGGGTGAACATTCAGTACTTC. The rearrangement joins TRBV25-1 to TRBJ2-4; no definite D call. The V end was cut by 3 bases, the J end by 7 bases, with 7 bases between. The CDR3 sequence is 12 residues long. Germline CDR1 is MGHDK and CDR2 is SYGVNS. The whole variable domain, remainder taken from reference TRBV25-1 and TRBJ2-4, is EADIYQTPRYLVIGTGKKITLECSQTMGHDKMYWYQQDPGMELHLIHYSYGVNSTEKGDLSSESTVSRIRTEHFPLTLESARPSHTSQYLCASSDRVNIQYFGAGTRLSVL.

This clonotype was counted only a few times. The chain couples TRBV13 to TRBJ2-1; no clear D gene. Germline V gene data show CDR1 as PRHDT and CDR2 as FYEKMQ (reference sequence). The V end lost 2 bases, the J end lost 10 bases, and 3 bases lay between the germline ends. There are 10 residues in the CDR3. Here the CDR3 reads CASSLPEQFF. In nucleotides, the CDR3 is TGTGCCAGCAGCTTACCCGAGCAGTTCTTC. Supplemented by reference TRBV13 and TRBJ2-1, the full variable domain reads AAGVIQSPRHLIKEKRETATLKCYPIPRHDTVYWYQQGPGQDPQFLISFYEKMQSDKGSIPDRFSAQQFSDYHSELNMSSLELGDSALYFCASSLPEQFFGPGTRLTVL.

This clonotype has ten or more counts. The chain carries TRBV12-3 or TRBV12-4 and TRBJ2-7; TRBD1 matches at 10 bases. CDR3 length: 14 amino acids. After removal of 4 bases from V and 4 bases from J, the junction contained 4 bases not matched to a gene. The CDR3 DNA follows: TGTGCCAGCAGTTGGACAGGGGGTAGTTACGAGCAGTACTTC. This encodes CASSWTGGSYEQYF.

This clonotype occurred a few times. The chain links TRBV10-3 to TRBJ1-1; D gene unclear. Germline CDR1 ENHRY, CDR2 SYGVKD. The CDR3 spans 14 residues. V lost 4 bases, J lost 4 bases, and 13 bases lay in between. The CDR3 DNA reads TGTGCCATCAGTGCCAACCCGGGCATCACTGAAGCTTTCTTT. It encodes CAISANPGITEAFF.

In this sample, this clonotype turned up a few times. Since a much larger clone is just one base distant, this may be a read error. The CDR3 loop reads CASSRRTGGYRETQYF. The CDR3 DNA reads TGCGCCAGCAGTCGCCGGACAGGGGGATATCGAGAGACCCAGTACTTC. The J gene is TRBJ2-5, the V gene TRBV5-1; TRBD1 aligns across 10 bases. Per the germline V gene, CDR1 is SGHRS and CDR2 is YFSETQ. With V trimmed by 5 bases and J by 4 bases, 11 bases remained unmatched. The CDR3 contains 16 residues.

Comments on this clonotype: Here the CDR3 omits its conserved ending phenylalanine or tryptophan, so a read error is the likely source. The chain joins TRBV12-3 or TRBV12-4 to TRBJ2-2; 8 bases align to TRBD2. V was pared by 1 base and J by 3 bases, with 4 bases of the junction left unmatched. The CDR3 is 16 residues long. CDR3 residues: CASSLGPGGYTGELFL. Here the CDR3 DNA reads TGTGCCAGCAGTTTAGGTCCGGGGGGGTACACCGGGGAGCTGTTTTTG.

The rearrangement joins TRBV6-5 to TRBJ2-5; D is ambiguous. This CDR3 has 14 amino acids. V was cut by 4 bases and J by 1 base, with 10 bases left in between. From germline, CDR1 is MNHEY and CDR2 SVGAGI. CDR3 sequence (DNA): TGTGCCAGCAGTTTTACCCTAGGCCAAGAGACCCAGTACTTC. It yields the protein CASSFTLGQETQYF.

The chain links TRBV4-3 to TRBJ2-1; D might be TRBD2 (6 bases). Germline CDR1 LGHNA, CDR2 YSLEER. The V end was cut by 0 bases, the J end by 3 bases, with 9 bases between. The CDR3 is 15 residues long. The CDR3 sequence is CASSQETGSYNEQFF. CDR3 nucleotide sequence: TGCGCCAGCAGCCAAGAGACCGGGAGCTACAATGAGCAGTTCTTC.

The CDR3 sequence: CASSLNMVGTDTQYF. DNA for the CDR3: TGTGCCAGCAGTTTAAACATGGTAGGCACAGATACGCAGTATTTT. The V and J genes are TRBV28 and TRBJ2-3; D is uncertain. The CDR3 loop spans 15 amino acids. Germline-derived CDR1 and CDR2 are MDHEN and SYDVKM. V was cut by 2 bases and J by 1 base, with 10 bases left in between.